Listed here are 21 T cell receptor beta chains from one sample, sequenced in a study of CD8 T cells in ankylosing spondylitis (dated by TCRdb to about 2017). Library creation used 5' RACE. The sequencing machine was an Illumina HiSeq 2500. TCRdb passed the public sequencing reads through fastp at Q25 and MiXCR, retaining productive beta sequences. Entries are consolidated by CDR3 protein sequence, retaining the most common genes and DNA. In this sample the table shows about 130,000 distinct CDR3 sequences, around 9.7% of which occur a single time. The ten largest make up 2.5% to 4% of the sample. Sequenced sample: blood, either unsorted or a sorted T cell fraction (not recorded which). All receptors come from a male donor with ankylosing spondylitis or in good health (not recorded which).

On this clonotype itself: A much larger clone lies a single base off, so this may be a read error. The rearrangement links TRBV29-1 to TRBJ2-5; D remains ambiguous. CDR3 size: 10 residues. Germline V gives CDR1 SQVTM, CDR2 ANQGSEA. Here the CDR3 DNA reads TGCAGCGTTAGGGAAGAGACCCAGTCCTTC. It encodes CSVREETQSF.

This clonotype was counted many times. The chain is built from TRBV20-1 and TRBJ1-1; no clear D gene. CDR3 length: 11 residues. Germline-derived CDR1 and CDR2 are DFQATT and SNEGSKA (reference sequence). V lost 8 bases and J lost 3, with 10 bases in between. The CDR3, as DNA: TGCAGTTATGCGGTCGACACTGAAGCTTTCTTT. Translated: CSYAVDTEAFF.

This clonotype was detected many times. The rearrangement links TRBV7-8 to TRBJ1-3, with TRBD1 identical over 8 bases. CDR1 and CDR2 (germline): SGHVS, FQNEAQ. This CDR3 has 17 residues. Unmatched junction bases numbered 8, after V lost 1 base and J lost 3 bases. DNA of the CDR3: TGTGCCAGCAGCTTAGTAAGGACAGGGATTTTTGGAAACACCATATATTTT. This codes for CASSLVRTGIFGNTIYF.

At least ten counts were recorded for this clonotype. V is TRBV5-1 and J is TRBJ2-7; D is ambiguous. Germline values: CDR1 SGHRS, CDR2 YFSETQ. V dropped 0 bases and J dropped 7 bases, with 11 bases sitting between them. This CDR3 has 13 amino acids. The CDR3 spells CASSLVLGLEQYF. In nucleotides, the CDR3 is TGCGCCAGCAGCTTGGTGTTAGGCCTGGAGCAGTACTTC.

This clonotype was picked up many times. V and J are TRBV7-2 and TRBJ1-3, with TRBD1 as a possible D gene (5 bases). CDR1 and CDR2 from the germline V gene are SGHTA and FQGNSA. V dropped 4 bases and J dropped 4 bases, with 14 bases sitting between them. This CDR3 spans 15 amino acids. The CDR3 region is CASSYYGGWGNTIYF. The CDR3, as DNA: TGTGCCAGCAGCTACTACGGGGGTTGGGGAAACACCATATATTTT.

This clonotype was seen at least ten times. This chain connects TRBV29-1 to TRBJ2-3; TRBD2 matches 14 bases. The germline V gene encodes CDR1 SQVTM and CDR2 ANQGSEA. V trimming: 7 bases; J trimming: 5 bases; junction bases outside the gene matches: 8. The CDR3 sequence is 15 residues long. This CDR3 is CSAEGLAGVLDTQYF. DNA of the CDR3: TGCAGCGCCGAGGGACTAGCGGGAGTGTTAGATACGCAGTATTTT.

The sample holds a few counts of this clonotype. This sequence joins TRBV7-9 and TRBJ2-3; D not resolved. The CDR3 sequence is 13 residues long. Trimming left V 3 bases short and J 4 bases short, with 8 bases between. From germline, CDR1 is SEHNR and CDR2 FQNEAQ (reference sequence). CDR3 bases: TGTGCCAGCAGCTTTTTTGACCCAGATACGCAGTATTTT. Translated, it gives CASSFFDPDTQYF.

This clonotype was detected ten times or more. This sequence joins TRBV7-2 and TRBJ1-2; possible D gene TRBD1, 6 bases. Germline V gene lookup returns CDR1 SGHTA and CDR2 FQGNSA. This CDR3 comprises 15 residues. The V gene lost 1 base and the J gene lost 6 bases, with 15 bases spanning the gap. CDR3 sequence reads: CASSLVYGQRNGYTF. DNA of the CDR3: TGTGCCAGCAGCTTAGTATACGGACAGAGGAATGGCTACACCTTC. The full variable domain, its missing parts supplied by reference TRBV7-2 and TRBJ1-2, is GAGVSQSPSNKVTEKGKDVELRCDPISGHTALYWYRQSLGQGLEFLIYFQGNSAPDKSGLPSDRFSAERTGGSVSTLTIQRTQQEDSAVYLCASSLVYGQRNGYTFGSGTRLTVV.

V is TRBV2 and J is TRBJ1-3, with D unresolved. This CDR3 has 12 residues. With 6 bases removed from V and 13 bases from J, the gap between germline ends came to 16 bases. Looked up from germline, CDR1 is SNHLY and CDR2 is FYNNEI. The CDR3 DNA follows: TGTGCCAGCAGCCCCCGGACTCTTCCAATATATTTT. This codes for CASSPRTLPIYF.

Remarks on this clonotype: At one end, the junction sequence differs from germline, possibly due to a read error. This rearrangement joins TRBV2 to TRBJ2-4; D may match TRBD1 or TRBD2 (5 bases each). Germline V lookup: CDR1 SNHLY, CDR2 FYNNEI. The CDR3 runs 14 residues. The CDR3 sequence: CASSRLFQGTSADF. CDR3 sequence (DNA): TGTGCCAGCAGCCGACTCTTTCAAGGGACCTCCGCTGATTTC.

This clonotype was observed at least ten times. The genes are TRBV19 and TRBJ2-5; 7 positions agree with TRBD2. This CDR3 has 18 amino acids. V was clipped by 3 bases and J by 3 bases; unmatched bases: 16. The germline CDR1 and CDR2 sequences are LNHDA and SQIVND (reference sequence). CDR3: CASSIVVSGTEDKETQYF. CDR3 DNA sequence: TGTGCCAGTAGTATCGTGGTCAGCGGGACCGAGGACAAAGAGACCCAGTACTTC.

At least ten counts were recorded for this clonotype. V gene TRBV4-2 combines with J gene TRBJ2-4, with D hard to call. Germline CDR1 reads LGHNA; CDR2 reads YNFKEQ. The length of the CDR3 is 15 residues. Trimming took off 0 bases at V and 3 bases at J, with 9 bases between the two ends. The DNA for the CDR3 is TGTGCCAGCAGCCAAGATAGATCCGGCAAAAACATTCAGTACTTC. It codes for CASSQDRSGKNIQYF.

The rearrangement links TRBV12-3 or TRBV12-4 to TRBJ1-1; D perhaps matches TRBD1 (6 bases). Trimming removed 3 bases from V and 4 bases from J, with 9 bases in between. The CDR3 contains 13 residues. The CDR3 nucleotides are TGTGCCAGCAGTTTTCCAGGGGTCACTGAAGCTTTCTTT. It encodes CASSFPGVTEAFF.

This chain links TRBV7-9 with TRBJ2-1; the D call may be TRBD1 or TRBD2 (5 bases each). The germline CDR1 and CDR2 sequences are SEHNR and FQNEAQ (reference sequence). The CDR3 is 16 residues long. V lost 8 bases to trimming and J lost 4 bases, with 21 bases between them. This chain's CDR3 is CASSAPGTFWYNEQFF. The CDR3 coding sequence is TGTGCCAGCTCCGCCCCGGGGACGTTTTGGTACAATGAGCAGTTCTTC. Full variable domain (rest looked up from reference TRBV7-9 and TRBJ2-1): DTGVSQNPRHKITKRGQNVTFRCDPISEHNRLYWYRQTLGQGPEFLTYFQNEAQLEKSRLLSDRFSAERPKGSFSTLEIQRTEQGDSAMYLCASSAPGTFWYNEQFFGPGTRLTVL.

This chain links TRBV20-1 with TRBJ2-7, with 8 bases that match TRBD2. The germline gives CDR1 DFQATT, CDR2 SNEGSKA (reference sequence). The CDR3 length is 16 residues. With V trimmed by 0 bases and J by 2 bases, 9 bases remained unmatched. This chain's CDR3 is CSARDTSSGRAYEQYF. CDR3 coding DNA: TGCAGTGCTAGAGATACAAGCTCCGGGAGGGCCTACGAGCAGTACTTC.

Ten or more counts support this clonotype. The CDR3 DNA reads as TGCAGCGTTGAAGAGGGGCCTTACGAGCAGTACTTC. Protein: CSVEEGPYEQYF. The rearrangement links TRBV29-1 to TRBJ2-7; TRBD1 might be the D (5 bases). The CDR3 sequence is 12 residues long. Germline V gives CDR1 SQVTM, CDR2 ANQGSEA. V gave up 0 bases and J gave up 4 bases, with 7 bases separating them.

Details on this clonotype: This may arise from a read error, as a much more abundant clone is one base away. This chain links TRBV7-8 with TRBJ2-1; D unresolved. Trimming removed 5 bases from V and 6 bases from J, with 11 bases in between. The CDR3 runs 13 residues. The germline V gene encodes CDR1 SGHVS and CDR2 FQNEAQ. Written as DNA, the CDR3 is TGTGCCAGCAGCCCCAGGCCCGTCAATGAGCAGTTCTTC. It encodes CASSPRPVNEQFF.

The sample holds many counts of this clonotype. The V call is TRBV5-1, the J call TRBJ2-7; 8 bases match TRBD2. V gave up 0 bases and J gave up 7 bases; unmatched junction bases: 12. The germline V gene encodes CDR1 SGHRS and CDR2 YFSETQ. The length of the CDR3 is 16 residues. CDR3 loop: CASSLVVSGNLGEQYF. For the CDR3, the DNA is TGCGCCAGCAGCTTGGTGGTTAGCGGGAATTTAGGGGAGCAGTACTTC.

This clonotype was recorded a few times. V and J are TRBV20-1 and TRBJ1-1; no reliable D call. This CDR3 region has 13 residues. Trimming removed 3 bases at V and 1 base at J, with 9 bases between. The germline V gene has CDR1 DFQATT and CDR2 SNEGSKA (reference sequence). For the CDR3, the DNA is TGCAGTGCTAGGAGTTCGAGGAACACTGAAGCTTTCTTT. Translation gives CSARSSRNTEAFF.

The rearrangement links TRBV3-1 to TRBJ1-4; D not resolved. V gave up 4 bases and J gave up 6 bases, with 9 bases separating them. Per germline, CDR1 LGHDT and CDR2 YNNKEL (reference sequence). The CDR3 is 13 amino acids. The CDR3 reads CASSPRTDEKLFF. The CDR3 region has the DNA TGTGCCAGCAGCCCTCGGACGGATGAAAAACTGTTTTTT.

The chain is built from TRBV20-1 and TRBJ2-2, with D possibly matching TRBD1 (7 bases). Germline CDR1 reads DFQATT; CDR2 reads SNEGSKA (reference sequence). V lost 6 bases and J lost 0, with 17 bases in between. The CDR3 is 16 amino acids. The CDR3: CSAKWGGTANTGELFF. CDR3 DNA sequence: TGCAGTGCCAAGTGGGGCGGGACAGCGAACACCGGGGAGCTGTTTTTT.